The text below deals with one TCR beta chain. Other DNA sequences within the sample encode an identical CDR3. With 3 bases removed from V and 0 bases from J, the gap between germline ends came to 8 bases. Germline V gene data show CDR1 as LNHDA and CDR2 as SQIVND (reference sequence). The CDR3 contains 14 residues. How the authors handled the data: How many nucleated cells were present was estimated from reference gene primer amplification. This table comes from immunoSEQ multiplex PCR, and its TCRdb copy is limited to in-frame clones, with some not included. For V, J and clone size, that table is used; D and trimming come from the DNA. This sample carries hundreds of thousands of clones, 75% to 90% of them seen once, and the ten largest clones take about 1%. This sample is drawn from a study of blood T cell repertoires in COVID-19. Study information: Acute-phase and convalescent COVID-19 samples originated in the United States, Italy and Spain. The cDNA or gDNA used as material had been derived from T cells, B-cell-depleted T cells, or PBMCs.

Enrolment of Seattle patients took place during active infection, and they were followed longitudinally. The chain uses TRBV19 and TRBJ1-1; TRBD1 might be the D (5 bases). Sequencing used peripheral blood. The receptor comes from a man younger than 35 with COVID-19, enrolled during active disease. CDR3 residues: CASSIRALNTEAFF. The CDR3 DNA reads TGTGCCAGTAGTATCAGGGCTTTGAACACTGAAGCTTTCTTT. Full variable domain (rest looked up from reference TRBV19 and TRBJ1-1): DGGITQSPKYLFRKEGQNVTLSCEQNLNHDAMYWYRQDPGQGLRLIYYSQIVNDFQKGDIAEGYSVSREKKESFPLTVTSAQKNPTAFYLCASSIRALNTEAFFGQGTRLTVV.